This TCR beta chain was obtained from a study of human T cells and chemical hapten exposure. Study-wide points: Alopecia in all donors means immunity may differ from healthy individuals.

Time point given: patch test 2, 6 weeks after DPC sensitization. The treatment is: therapeutic diphenylcyclopropenone sensitization with weekly scalp DPC. Germline CDR1 reads MRHNA; CDR2 reads SNTAGT. This CDR3 region has 13 residues. Between the trimmed V and J ends, which lost 2 bases and 2 bases, there was a span of 6 bases. As concerns this clonotype: Its antigen is undetermined.

Per the original data handling: A per-sample median of roughly 97,000 TCRs was observed, with a range of about 20,000 to 750,000. Using its own MiXCR run on the RACE reads, TCRdb lists one record per CDR3 protein. These V and J calls derive from TCRdb rather than the authors' analysis. This sample has about 110,000 distinct CDR3 sequences, with about a tenth found just once. The TCR sequence derives from a woman between 40 and 50 years old with alopecia areata. Some clones in this sample may be carry-over from other donors' samples. This chain links TRBV6-4 with TRBJ1-1; D uncertain. The source was whole blood, collected in connection with sensitization to the hapten diphenylcyclopropenone (DPC). Here the CDR3 reads CASSDQLNTEAFF. CDR3 nucleotide sequence: TGTGCCAGCAGTGACCAACTCAACACTGAAGCTTTCTTT.